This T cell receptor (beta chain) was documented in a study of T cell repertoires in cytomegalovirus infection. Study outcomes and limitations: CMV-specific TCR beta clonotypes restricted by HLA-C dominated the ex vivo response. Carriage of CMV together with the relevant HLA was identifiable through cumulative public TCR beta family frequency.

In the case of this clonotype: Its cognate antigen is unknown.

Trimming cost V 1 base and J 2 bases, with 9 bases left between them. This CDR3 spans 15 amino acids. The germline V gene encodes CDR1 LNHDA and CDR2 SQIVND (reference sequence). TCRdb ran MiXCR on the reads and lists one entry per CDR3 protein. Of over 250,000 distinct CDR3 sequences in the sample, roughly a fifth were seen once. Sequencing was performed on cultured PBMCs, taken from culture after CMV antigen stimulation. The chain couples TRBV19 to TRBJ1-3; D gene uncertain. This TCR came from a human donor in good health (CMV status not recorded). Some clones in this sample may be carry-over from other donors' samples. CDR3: CASSIGSSAGNTIYF. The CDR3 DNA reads TGTGCCAGTAGTATAGGGTCTAGCGCTGGAAACACCATATATTTT.